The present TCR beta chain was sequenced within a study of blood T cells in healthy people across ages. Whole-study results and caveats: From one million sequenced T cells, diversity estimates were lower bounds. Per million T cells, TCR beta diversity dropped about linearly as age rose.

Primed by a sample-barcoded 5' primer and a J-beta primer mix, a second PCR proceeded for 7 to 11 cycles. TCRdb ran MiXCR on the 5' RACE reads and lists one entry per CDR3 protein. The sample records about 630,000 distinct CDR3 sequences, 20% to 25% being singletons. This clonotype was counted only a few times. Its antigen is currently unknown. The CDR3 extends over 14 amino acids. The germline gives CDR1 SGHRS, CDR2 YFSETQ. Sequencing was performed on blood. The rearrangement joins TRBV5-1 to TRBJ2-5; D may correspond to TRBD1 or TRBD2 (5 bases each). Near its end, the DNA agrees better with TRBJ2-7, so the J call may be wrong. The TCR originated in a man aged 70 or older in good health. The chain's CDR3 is CASSLGGLTYEQYF. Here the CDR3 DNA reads TGCGCCAGCAGCTTGGGGGGGTTAACCTACGAGCAGTACTTC.